This T cell receptor (beta chain) emerged from a study of cytomegalovirus exposure and HLA in healthy donors (dated by TCRdb to 2016 to 2017). Concerning the study at large: In an earlier analysis of 550 to 750 of the donors, around 290 Gb of sequence data and approximately 120 million unique TCR beta sequences from roughly 200 million T cells were reported. The genetic ancestry cluster associated with self-reported Caucasian donors included around four fifths of the approximately 410 genotyped donors. The study aimed to test whether cataloging public T cell receptors could reveal signatures of past pathogen exposure. Donor age, sex, ethnicity and CMV serostatus were collected together with the repertoire data. An earlier analysis of approximately 630 of the donors applied high-throughput TCR beta sequencing to assess whether each TCR beta V gene segment acted as functional or pseudogenic. A later genetic analysis used genome-wide SNP genotypes for about 55% of the 666 donors, treating that subset as a discovery cohort. Every discovery cohort repertoire had been produced on one sequencing platform. Typing coverage varied by locus: roughly 629-640 donors for A, B, C, DRB1 and DQB1; 522 for DQA1; more than 600 for DPA1; about 450 for DPB1. Rather than drawing on any new phenotypic data, the later analysis identified candidate immune exposures from TCR beta sequences and the way those sequences occurred across donors. Across 300 to 500 genotyped donors of the cohort, an average of roughly 250,000 unique TCR beta nucleotide sequences per donor were sequenced, and approximately 17% of those sequences were non-productive. In addition to the first cohort of 650 to 750 subjects, a separate validation cohort of 100 to 150 different subjects was used. Because of strong linkage in the cohort, four or five DR-DQ haplotypes were treated as single units for association and clustering. Roughly 310 gigabases of sequencing data and approximately 84 million unique TCR sequences were included in an early release covering about 600 HLA-typed donors. High-throughput TCR immunosequencing, statistical association of individual TCRs with disease status, and machine learning were combined to predict cytomegalovirus infection status. Class I and class II HLA loci were covered by the typing at four-digit resolution. The study profiled the T cell repertoires of under 700 subjects by immunosequencing and related them to cytomegalovirus serostatus. In a later analysis, previously published TCR beta repertoires from 670 or so donors were re-analyzed and high-resolution HLA genotyping was added so that TCR occurrence patterns could be studied. Beyond this particular receptor, the publication reports: Because counts were too low, about 15 rarely observed V segments, including chromosome 9 orphons, were left out of the earlier analysis of roughly 600 of the donors. The sequencing pipeline was judged likely to have produced a cluster of highly shared sequence variants as a technical artifact. A later analysis associated about 18,000 TCR beta sequences with specific HLA alleles at a false discovery rate of 0.05. An association between a missense DCLRE1C variant and V-gene and J-gene trimming of TCR beta chains was found in a later genetic analysis and replicated in an independent cohort. When HLA alleles, especially DR and DQ, strongly co-occurred, TCR associations were difficult to assign to individual alleles. In a later analysis, the rate of TCR association differed among HLA loci, with DRB1 alleles having the most associated TCRs and HLA-C alleles having the fewest. HLA typing was unavailable for some donors at each locus, so association tests used only the typed subset. A further reported finding was that TCR beta sequences accurately predicted the HLA-A and HLA-B alleles for most subjects in the first cohort. A later analysis reported that several top co-occurrence clusters appeared linked to parvovirus B19, influenza, CMV and Epstein-Barr virus. In an earlier analysis of under 600 of the donors, most TCR beta V segments were observed in productive rearrangements about 90% or about 30% of the time, broadly matching IMGT annotations. In the study, about 150 TCR beta chains were listed as associated with cytomegalovirus. Linkage disequilibrium might explain the correlated functional status among segregating V segments, but an unknown experimental factor could not be ruled out. Most CMV-associated TCR beta chains appeared to be HLA-restricted in a later analysis, and the HLA associations seemed to be driven largely by CMV exposure. The cohort was sequenced for TCR beta chains only, and without alpha or paired-chain data the features that could be detected were limited. In vitro tests confirmed that a few of the cytomegalovirus-associated TCR beta chains recognize cytomegalovirus antigens. The only immune exposure information available for the cohort was CMV serostatus. Most TCR sequences were seen in very few donors, while some public TCRs were found in many individuals. The authors suggested that the approach could potentially be generalized to other disease states and immunological phenotypes. In a later analysis, HLA-associated TCR beta chains were found to be more clonally expanded and to have lower generation probabilities than equally common non-associated chains. The classifier was reported to diagnose cytomegalovirus status with high specificity and sensitivity in both the original cohort and the validation cohort. Presence/absence analyses assumed roughly uniform sequencing depth across donors, an assumption that may not hold. In a later genetic analysis, fewer N-insertions in productive TCRs were reported among donors in an Asian-associated ancestry cluster than the roughly 700-donor mean.

As to this clone: The antigen it binds to is not known. The input lacks base qualities; no much larger clone sits a single base away.

In total, roughly 670 healthy bone marrow donors made up the cohort. Cohort members were all nominally healthy when sampled, although unrecorded immune exposures were likely present. The donor was CMV seronegative and was included in the group of 352 seronegative cohort members. A peripheral blood sample was collected from each donor, and TCR beta sequencing was performed on peripheral blood mononuclear cells. The Qiagen DNeasy Blood Extraction Kit was used to extract genomic DNA from the blood cell samples. The library was generated by the immunoSEQ multiplex PCR assay. A mixture of 60 forward primers for TCR Vbeta segments and 13 reverse primers for TCR Jbeta segments was used in the multiplex PCR. The CDR3 region of rearranged TCR beta genes was amplified from genomic DNA by a multiplex PCR assay. Amplified TCR beta libraries were sequenced as 87-base-pair reads on the Illumina HiSeq System. The authors processed their data as follows. Across the 670 or so repertoires, a later analysis counted 80 million or so unique TCR beta chains, approximately 10 million of which were shared by at least two donors. Raw reads were error-corrected and collapsed into unique sequences by a nearest-neighbor algorithm in which closely related sequences were merged to remove PCR and sequencing errors. To assign V, D and J gene segments, CDR3 sequences were aligned to IMGT reference sequences. For a sequence to be retained, a match of at least six nucleotides was required to both a V gene segment and a J gene segment. A rearrangement was called productive if the CDR3 had no stop codons and remained in frame with V and J, and every other rearrangement was called non-productive. Following IMGT convention, CDR3 was defined as the stretch from the second conserved V-encoded cysteine up to the conserved J-encoded phenylalanine. Sequences without an unambiguous match to a single V gene segment were excluded from the earlier analysis of 450 to 650 of the donors. In an earlier analysis of roughly 600 of the donors, a V segment was called functional when productive rearrangements were above 56.7%, and segregating when the standard deviation between donors exceeded 5%. A statistical classification framework was built for diagnosing cytomegalovirus status from the catalog of TCR beta chain sequences. In a later analysis, V and J genes were assigned by comparing TCR nucleotide sequences against IMGT/GENE-DB human TR gene sequences. Using the TCRdist pipeline, a later analysis assigned CDR3 sequences along with most-parsimonious VDJ recombination scenarios. In a later analysis, each TCR beta chain was defined by its CDR3 amino acid sequence together with its V-gene family, and reads lacking a unique V-gene family were excluded. To address suspected cross-contamination and a sequencing artifact, a later analysis removed 592 highly shared, low-generation-probability nucleotide sequences. In a later analysis, a clonal expansion index was calculated for each public chain from normalized within-repertoire ranks of inferred template counts. In a later analysis, generation probabilities were computed using a VDJ recombination model fitted to out-of-frame rearrangements, and the results were checked against IGoR. In a later analysis, hypergeometric tests were used to score TCR-TCR, TCR-HLA and TCR-CMV co-occurrence, with a repertoire-size bias correction applied to TCR pairs. A later analysis estimated false discovery rates by permuting HLA or CMV assignments 20 times. In a later analysis, co-occurring TCRs were grouped using DBSCAN, and TCRdist sequence similarity was added for clustering within HLA-allele-positive subsets. Co-occurrence clustering excluded repertoires with fewer than 30,000 or more than 120,000 public chains, plus five with anomalous nucleotide sharing. TCRdb holds this immuneACCESS table with in-frame rearrangements only. Some clones are missing; in checked studies, unresolved V genes explain under half, and the rest has no known cause. Clone size and V and J calls were adopted from that table, with D and trimming inferred from the DNA. The sample records approximately 140,000 clones, nearly 90% of which are singletons. The top ten clonotypes cover roughly 0.5% of the sample.

Sequences were obtained from PBMCs. This clonotype was obtained from a woman in her forties in good health and CMV-seronegative.

The bases read TGTGCCAGCATCCACAGGGAATCGGCTGAAGCTTTCTTT. Translated, this is CASIHRESAEAFF. Recombination joined TRBV6-5 with TRBJ1-1, with TRBD1 perhaps the D gene, on 6 matching bases. The germline V gene gives CDR1 as MNHEY and CDR2 as SVGAGI. Relative to germline, V is 7 bases shorter and J is 6 bases shorter, with 15 bases between their ends. Spanning cysteine to phenylalanine, the CDR3 consists of 13 amino acids. The DNA shown is the 39-base CDR3, in frame from base 1.